This TCR beta chain was recovered during a study of OX40 agonist ivuxolimab in advanced cancers. CDR3 length: 14 amino acids. In germline, CDR1 is SNHLY, CDR2 FYNNEI. The V end was cut by 7 bases, the J end by 5 bases, with 17 bases between. The method was immunoSEQ multiplex PCR; TCRdb's version includes in-frame clones alone and lacks a portion of them. The top ten hold 33% of the sample, which has some 26,000 clones, 75% to 85% seen once. This specimen consisted of CD4+ or CD8+ T cells sorted from blood, obtained in a trial of the OX40 agonist ivuxolimab. The chain carries TRBV2 and TRBJ2-5, with D uncertain. The clonotype originates from an adult with an advanced solid tumor such as melanoma, head and neck, liver or kidney cancer. The chain's CDR3 is CASTFGPGWETQYF. The CDR3 DNA sequence: TGTGCCAGCACGTTCGGGCCAGGATGGGAGACCCAGTACTTC.